The 5 T cell receptor beta chains given below trace back to one sample, sequenced in a study of somatic mutations in cytotoxic T cells in rheumatoid arthritis. The assay was immunoSEQ multiplex PCR, and TCRdb's table has in-frame clones only and misses some. The top ten clones hold approximately 3.8% of a sample with more than 20,000 clones, more than 80% of them seen once. Sequenced sample: CD8+ T cells sorted from blood. These receptor sequences come from an adult with rheumatoid arthritis.

The rearrangement links TRBV7-9 to TRBJ1-2; D is uncertain. This CDR3 comprises 12 residues. V shed 5 bases and J shed 4 bases, with 8 bases lying between them. The germline CDR1 and CDR2 sequences are SEHNR and FQNEAQ (reference sequence). CDR3 sequence (DNA): TGTGCCAGCAGCCCCCGCAGCTATGGCTACACCTTC. It yields the protein CASSPRSYGYTF.

This chain connects TRBV27 to TRBJ1-2; tentatively, D is TRBD1 (5 bases). The CDR3 loop spans 18 amino acids. Germline CDR1 and CDR2: MNHEY and SMNVEV (reference sequence). The V and J ends lost 5 bases and 1 base respectively, with 23 bases between them. CDR3 sequence reads: CASSPLLFEGSDNYGYTF. In DNA, the CDR3 is TGTGCCAGCAGTCCCTTACTATTCGAGGGGTCTGATAACTATGGCTACACCTTC.

This rearrangement joins TRBV7-9 to TRBJ2-3; 7 bases are a match to TRBD2. CDR1 is SEHNR, CDR2 FQNEAQ, per germline (reference sequence). The CDR3 sequence is 18 residues long. V was pared by 0 bases and J by 0 bases, with 9 bases of the junction left unmatched. CDR3 sequence: CASSLARASGPSTDTQYF. CDR3 in DNA: TGTGCCAGCAGCTTAGCGAGGGCTAGCGGTCCAAGCACAGATACGCAGTATTTT.

This clone has more than one count but fewer than ten. CDR3: CASGSGYTF. Here the CDR3 DNA reads TGCGCCAGCGGGAGCGGCTACACCTTC. V gene TRBV10-1 combines with J gene TRBJ1-2, with D unclear. Germline CDR1 and CDR2: WNHNN and SYGVQD (reference sequence). The V end lost 8 bases, the J end lost 8 bases, and 6 bases lay between the germline ends. The CDR3 is 9 residues long.

V is TRBV11-2 and J is TRBJ2-7; perhaps TRBD2 as D (6 bases). The CDR3 consists of 14 residues. Deletions cut 7 bases from V and 1 base from J, with 14 bases between. CDR1 and CDR2 from the germline V gene are SGHAT and FQNNGV. CDR3 sequence: CASTRRGDSYEQYF. CDR3 sequence (DNA): TGTGCCAGCACCCGGCGGGGCGATTCCTACGAGCAGTACTTC.